This T cell receptor beta chain was recovered during a study of CD8 T cells in ankylosing spondylitis. Study conclusions and caveats: Clones tied to disease were said to be significantly enriched in matched ankylosing spondylitis synovial fluid.

In the case of this clonotype: What it binds is unknown.

V was pared by 3 bases and J by 2 bases, with 11 bases between. Germline V gives CDR1 DFQATT, CDR2 SNEGSKA (reference sequence). The CDR3 covers 14 residues. MiXCR, run by TCRdb on the 5' RACE reads, gives a single entry per CDR3 protein. The sample contains fewer than 250,000 distinct CDR3 sequences, around 32% of which appear only once. The genes are TRBV20-1 and TRBJ1-5; D may be TRBD1 (5 bases). The receptor's source is a male donor with ankylosing spondylitis or in good health (not recorded which). The sequenced sample consisted of blood, either unsorted or a sorted T cell fraction (not recorded which). CDR3 sequence: CSASPGGGNQPQHF. The CDR3 DNA reads as TGCAGTGCTAGCCCGGGGGGTGGCAATCAGCCCCAGCATTTT.